This T cell receptor beta chain was obtained from a study of blood T cell repertoires in COVID-19. Study overall: The United States, Italy and Spain were the sources of the acute and convalescent COVID-19 samples. Sample material is recorded as cDNA or gDNA derived from T cells, B-cell-depleted T cells, or PBMCs.

The CDR3 sequence is 16 residues long. Trimming at V came to 0 bases and at J to 3 bases, leaving 5 bases not matched to a gene. CDR1 SGHRS and CDR2 YFSETQ come from the germline V gene. In the study's own analysis: The authors estimated nucleated cell counts from reference gene primer amplification. This table comes from immunoSEQ multiplex PCR, and its TCRdb copy is limited to in-frame clones, with some not included. V, J and clone size reflect that table, while D and trimming were determined from the DNA. The table shows under 200,000 clones, with approximately 91% occurring only once. Sequencing was performed on peripheral blood. The V call is TRBV5-1, the J call TRBJ2-3, with 9 bases identical to TRBD2. The clonotype comes from an older man with active or convalescent COVID-19. The CDR3 loop is CASSLGSGRRTDTQYF. CDR3 coding DNA: TGCGCCAGCAGCTTGGGGAGCGGGAGGAGAACAGATACGCAGTATTTT.